One TCR beta chain is described in this entry. What it binds is not known. The sample belongs to a study of OX40 agonist ivuxolimab in advanced cancers. Study summary: People who had prior anti-PD-1, anti-PD-L1 or anti-CTLA-4 therapy could take part, and 40% had some. Whole-study results and caveats: With doses of 0.1 to 3.0 mg/kg, CD4+ and CD8+ blood T cells had undergone clonal expansion by week 6.

Germline values: CDR1 SEHNR, CDR2 FQNEAQ (reference sequence). The CDR3 loop spans 15 amino acids. V lost 3 bases and J lost 1; bases outside the gene matches: 4. Autoimmune disease history or systemic immunosuppression led to patient exclusion. Libraries were prepared by immunoSEQ multiplex PCR; TCRdb keeps only in-frame clonotypes and omits some of them. Of about 13,000 clones in the sample, roughly 80% were seen once. The receptor comes from an adult with an advanced solid tumor such as melanoma, head and neck, liver or kidney cancer. Sequenced here: CD4+ or CD8+ T cells sorted from blood, sampled in a trial of the OX40 agonist ivuxolimab. The chain uses TRBV7-9 and TRBJ2-3, with 7 nucleotides matching TRBD1. In nucleotides, the CDR3 is TGTGCCAGCAGCTTTGCAGACAGGGGCACAGATACGCAGTATTTT. Residues: CASSFADRGTDTQYF. Complete variable domain (other parts from reference TRBV7-9 and TRBJ2-3): DTGVSQNPRHKITKRGQNVTFRCDPISEHNRLYWYRQTLGQGPEFLTYFQNEAQLEKSRLLSDRFSAERPKGSFSTLEIQRTEQGDSAMYLCASSFADRGTDTQYFGPGTRLTVL.